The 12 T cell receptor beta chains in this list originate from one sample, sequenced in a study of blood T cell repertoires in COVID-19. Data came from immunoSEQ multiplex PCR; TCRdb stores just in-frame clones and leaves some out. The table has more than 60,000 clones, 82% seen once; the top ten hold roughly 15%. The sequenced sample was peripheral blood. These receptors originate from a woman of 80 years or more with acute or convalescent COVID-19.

This CDR3 is CASSTDRGPISNQPQHF. Here the CDR3 DNA reads TGTGCCAGCAGTACGGACAGGGGGCCGATAAGCAATCAGCCCCAGCATTTT. The chain uses TRBV6-2 or TRBV6-3 and TRBJ1-5; 11 nucleotides match TRBD1. From germline, CDR1 is MNHEY and CDR2 SVGEGT. The CDR3 sequence is 17 residues long. J lost 1 base, V lost 5 bases, and 7 bases had no gene match.

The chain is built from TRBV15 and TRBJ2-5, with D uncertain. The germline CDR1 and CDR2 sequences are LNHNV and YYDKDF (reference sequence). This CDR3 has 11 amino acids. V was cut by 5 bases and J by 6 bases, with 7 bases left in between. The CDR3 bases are TGTGCCACCAGCCTTGGGCAGACCCAGTACTTC. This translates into CATSLGQTQYF.

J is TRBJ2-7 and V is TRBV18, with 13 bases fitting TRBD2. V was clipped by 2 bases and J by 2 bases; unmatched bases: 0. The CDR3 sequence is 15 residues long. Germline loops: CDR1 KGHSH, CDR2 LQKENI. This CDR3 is CASSPGTSGAYEQYF. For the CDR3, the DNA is TGTGCCAGCTCACCAGGGACTAGCGGGGCCTACGAGCAGTACTTC. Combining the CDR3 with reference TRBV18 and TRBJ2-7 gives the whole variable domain NAGVMQNPRHLVRRRGQEARLRCSPMKGHSHVYWYRQLPEEGLKFMVYLQKENIIDESGMPKERFSAEFPKEGPSILRIQQVVRGDSAAYFCASSPGTSGAYEQYFGPGTRLTVT.

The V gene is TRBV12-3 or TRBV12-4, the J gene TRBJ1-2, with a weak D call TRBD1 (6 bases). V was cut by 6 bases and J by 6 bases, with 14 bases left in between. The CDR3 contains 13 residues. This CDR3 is CASSPVGGNGYTF. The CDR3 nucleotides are TGTGCCAGCAGCCCCGTAGGGGGAAATGGCTACACCTTC.

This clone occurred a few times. Here the CDR3 reads CASSESLRASGNTIYF. DNA for the CDR3: TGCGCCAGCAGTGAGTCGCTCAGAGCGTCTGGAAACACCATATATTTT. The rearrangement uses TRBV10-2 and TRBJ1-3; D remains unclear. CDR3 length equals 16 residues. V was pared by 0 bases and J by 1 base, with 10 bases between. The germline V gene has CDR1 WSHSY and CDR2 SAAADI.

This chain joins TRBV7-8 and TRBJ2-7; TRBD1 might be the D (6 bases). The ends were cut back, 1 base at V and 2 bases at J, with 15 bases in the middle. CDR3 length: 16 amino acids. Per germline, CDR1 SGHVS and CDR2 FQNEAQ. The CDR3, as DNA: TGTGCCAGCAGCTTAGGCACAGGGACGGGGCCCTACGAGCAGTACTTC. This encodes CASSLGTGTGPYEQYF.

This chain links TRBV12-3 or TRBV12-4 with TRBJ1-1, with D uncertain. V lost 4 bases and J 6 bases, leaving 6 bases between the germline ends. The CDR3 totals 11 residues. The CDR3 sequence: CASSYLSEAFF. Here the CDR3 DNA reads TGTGCCAGCAGTTATCTCTCTGAAGCTTTCTTT.

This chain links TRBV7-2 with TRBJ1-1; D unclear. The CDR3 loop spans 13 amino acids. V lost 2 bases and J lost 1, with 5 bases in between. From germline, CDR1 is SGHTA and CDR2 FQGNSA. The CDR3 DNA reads TGTGCCAGCAGCTTAATCTGGAACACTGAAGCTTTCTTT. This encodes CASSLIWNTEAFF.

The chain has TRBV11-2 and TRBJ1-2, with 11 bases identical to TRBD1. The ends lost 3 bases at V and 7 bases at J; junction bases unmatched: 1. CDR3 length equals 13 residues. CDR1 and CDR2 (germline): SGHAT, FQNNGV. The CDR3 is CASSLDRGLGYTF. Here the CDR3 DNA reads TGTGCCAGCAGCTTGGACAGGGGGCTTGGCTACACCTTC.

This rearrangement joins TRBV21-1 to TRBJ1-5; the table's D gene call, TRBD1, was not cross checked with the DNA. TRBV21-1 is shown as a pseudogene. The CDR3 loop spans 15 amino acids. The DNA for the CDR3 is TGTGCCAGCAGCAGCAAACAGGGGAAGGATCAGCCCCAGCATTTT. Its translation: CASSSKQGKDQPQHF.

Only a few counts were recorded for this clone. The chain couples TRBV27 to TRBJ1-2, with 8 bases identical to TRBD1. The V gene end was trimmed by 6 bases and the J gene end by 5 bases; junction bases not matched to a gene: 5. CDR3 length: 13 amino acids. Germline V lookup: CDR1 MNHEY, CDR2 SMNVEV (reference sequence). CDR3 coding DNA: TGTGCCAGCAGAGAGGACAGGGTTTATGGCTACACCTTC. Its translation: CASREDRVYGYTF.

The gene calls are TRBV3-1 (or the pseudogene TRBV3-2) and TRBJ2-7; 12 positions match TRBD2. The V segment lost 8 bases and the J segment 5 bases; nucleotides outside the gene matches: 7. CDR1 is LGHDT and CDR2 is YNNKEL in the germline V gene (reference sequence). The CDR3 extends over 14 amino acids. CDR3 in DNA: TGTGCCAGCTCCCTGACTAGCGGGAGCCACGAGCAGTACTTC. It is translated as CASSLTSGSHEQYF.